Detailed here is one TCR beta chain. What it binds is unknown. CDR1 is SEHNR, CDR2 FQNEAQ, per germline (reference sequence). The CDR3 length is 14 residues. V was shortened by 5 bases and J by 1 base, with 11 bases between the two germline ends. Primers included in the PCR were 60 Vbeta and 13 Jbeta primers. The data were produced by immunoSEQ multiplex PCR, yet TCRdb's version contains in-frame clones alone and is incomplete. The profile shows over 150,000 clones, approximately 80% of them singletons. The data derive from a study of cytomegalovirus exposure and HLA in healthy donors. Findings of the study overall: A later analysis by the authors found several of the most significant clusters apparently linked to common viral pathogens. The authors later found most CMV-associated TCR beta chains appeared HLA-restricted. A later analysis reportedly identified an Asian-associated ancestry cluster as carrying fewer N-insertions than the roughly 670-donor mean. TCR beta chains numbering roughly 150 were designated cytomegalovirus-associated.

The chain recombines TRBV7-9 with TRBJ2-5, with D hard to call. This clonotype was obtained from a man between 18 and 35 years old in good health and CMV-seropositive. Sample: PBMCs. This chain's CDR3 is CASSVPEFQETQYF. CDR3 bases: TGTGCCAGCAGCGTCCCGGAGTTCCAAGAGACCCAGTACTTC.